This TCR beta chain was found in a study of beta chain features in type 1 diabetes. Study outcomes and limitations: Moderate yet significant TCRB CDR3 shortening was seen in Type 1 diabetes patients in all four CD4+ subsets. Sequencing of cDNA might inflate the share of cells that strongly express TCR.

Expressed TCRB transcripts were sequenced because the isolated RNA had all been reverse transcribed beforehand. TCRdb's table, derived via immunoSEQ multiplex PCR, lists solely in-frame clones and lacks some. The sample has hundreds of thousands of clones, around 15% seen once. Points on this clone: What it recognizes is unknown.

Sequencing was done on a sample of naive CD4+ T cells from blood. This TCR was recovered from a man in his late teens or twenties with type 1 diabetes.

The CDR3 spells CASSYTGVGNYGYTF. CDR3 bases: TGTGCCAGCAGTTACACAGGGGTCGGTAACTATGGCTACACCTTC. The chain has TRBV6-6 and TRBJ1-2; 7 nucleotides align to TRBD1. Germline loops: CDR1 MNHNY, CDR2 SVGAGI (reference sequence). This CDR3 region has 15 residues. Trimming cost V 2 bases and J 1 base; bases outside gene matches: 4.